This TCR beta chain was documented in a study of early T cells in non-severe SARS-CoV-2 infection (dated by TCRdb to about 2021). Regarding the study in general: Bulk RNA from unsorted whole blood was used for TCR sequencing, so alpha and beta chains could not be paired.

Study-level results and caveats: VDJdb matching was skewed toward anti-spike CD8 responses and likely underestimated virus-specific expansions by missing private and CD4 specificities.

The library was obtained by 5' RACE. Sequencer: NextSeq 500. Unique molecular identifiers were attached to individual cDNA molecules in the TCR library protocol so that sequencing error and PCR bias could be corrected. Sequencing covered both TCR alpha and beta chains, and within each sample the abundances of alpha and beta sequences were tightly co-correlated. In the source study's methods: V gene, J gene and CDR3 annotation of TCR sequences was performed with Decombinator V4. TCRs were defined as expanded if a significant change between any two time points was detected under a Poisson model with p below 0.0001. TCR abundances were normalised to the total number of TCRs sequenced in each sample and reported as counts per million. MAIT TCRs were defined by TRAV1-2 paired with TRAJ12, TRAJ20 or TRAJ33, and iNKT TCRs by TRAV10 paired with TRAJ18. VDJdb, accessed 1 November 2021, was searched for CMV, EBV and SARS-CoV-2 annotated TCRs, excluding TCRs annotated for multiple antigens. TCRdb reprocessing: public reads trimmed at Q25 with fastp, clones called with MiXCR, in-frame beta chains kept. Identical CDR3 proteins give one entry, which carries the most common genes and DNA. V and J calls and clone size were set by TCRdb, not the authors. A total of tens of thousands of distinct CDR3 sequences appear in this sample, more than 10% of them only once. Clones ranked in the top ten supply 1.5% to 2% of the sample.

This clonotype was detected only a few times. Its specific antigen is unknown. No quality values exist for individual bases; no much larger clone is one base distant. This was a case-control study nested in a cohort of healthcare workers in London, UK, who had nasopharyngeal swab PCR tests and blood samples taken every week. Healthcare workers were enrolled in the week of the UK lockdown, from 23 to 31 March 2020, and were followed every week for up to roughly 15 weeks. Measured from the cysteine to the phenylalanine, the CDR3 is 18 residues long. CDR3 DNA is the only sequence kept; it has 54 bases, read in frame from the first base. The CDR1 and CDR2 encoded by the germline V gene are SGHDN and FVKESK. V has 5 bases trimmed and J has 2 bases trimmed; junction bases matching no gene number 14.

Specimen: whole blood. The receptor was isolated from an adult who was a healthcare worker with PCR-confirmed SARS-CoV-2 infection or an uninfected control (not recorded which). The chain was built from TRBV14 and TRBJ2-3, with 9 central nucleotides matching TRBD2. The DNA sequence is as follows: TGTGCCAGCAGCTCAACCGGCGTCCTAGCGGGGATCACAGATACGCAGTATTTT. It codes for CASSSTGVLAGITDTQYF.